The 32 T cell receptor beta chains below all came from one sample that was sequenced in a study of immune characterization of retroperitoneal liposarcoma. TCRdb independently ran MiXCR on the PCR reads; one entry per CDR3 protein. The sample lists approximately 10,000 distinct CDR3 sequences; under 30% were seen once. The sequenced sample was blood. The source of these receptors is a male donor with retroperitoneal liposarcoma.

In its sample, this clonotype was seen a few times. This chain joins TRBV27 and TRBJ2-1; TRBD2 matches at 9 bases. The ends lost 5 bases at V and 13 bases at J; junction bases unmatched: 15. The CDR3 has 15 residues. Germline-derived CDR1 and CDR2 are MNHEY and SMNVEV (reference sequence). CDR3 DNA: TGTGCCAGCAGTAGAGCGGGGGGCCTACCATGGGACCAGTTCTTC. It yields the protein CASSRAGGLPWDQFF.

The chain has TRBV6-1 and TRBJ2-3; 7 bases align to TRBD1. Germline values: CDR1 MNHNS, CDR2 SASEGT. Trimming removed 6 bases from V and 1 base from J; junction bases left unmatched: 7. CDR3 length equals 15 residues. The CDR3 loop reads CASRHRGVGTDTQYF. The CDR3 DNA follows: TGTGCCAGCAGACACAGGGGTGTGGGCACAGATACGCAGTATTTT.

This clonotype is judged medium-sized. This sequence joins TRBV6-1 and TRBJ2-2; maybe TRBD1 (6 bases). The V gene lost 2 bases and the J gene lost 6 bases, with 13 bases spanning the gap. Germline V gene sequence: CDR1 MNHNS, CDR2 SASEGT. The CDR3 has 15 residues. Here the CDR3 DNA reads TGTGCCAGCAGTGAATTATGGGGGCAGGCCGGGGAGCTGTTTTTT. Translation gives CASSELWGQAGELFF.

The table lists this clonotype with a few counts. V is TRBV6-2 or TRBV6-3 and J is TRBJ2-2; TRBD1 is a possible D gene (5 bases). The CDR3 spans 16 residues. With 6 bases removed from V and 0 bases from J, the gap between germline ends came to 14 bases. Germline lookup yields CDR1 MNHEY and CDR2 SVGEGT. CDR3 residues: CASSSGQLANTGELFF. For the CDR3, the DNA is TGTGCCAGCAGCTCCGGACAACTCGCGAACACCGGGGAGCTGTTTTTT.

This clonotype has a count of ten or more. This chain uses TRBV6-6 with TRBJ1-2, with 8 bases fitting TRBD1. The CDR3 sequence is 13 residues long. CDR1 is MNHNY, CDR2 SVGAGI, per germline (reference sequence). V dropped 5 bases and J dropped 4; count of bases not matched to a gene: 3. Here the CDR3 DNA reads TGTGCCAGCAGTCGGGACAGGCGCTATGGCTACACCTTC. Translated: CASSRDRRYGYTF.

This clonotype showed up many times. The chain is built from TRBV12-3 or TRBV12-4 and TRBJ1-2, with 7 nucleotides matching TRBD1. The CDR3 spans 12 residues. The V gene end was trimmed by 4 bases and the J gene end by 8 bases; junction bases not matched to a gene: 4. The CDR3 DNA is TGTGCCAGCAGTTCGGGACAGAGGGGCTACACCTTC. Amino acid sequence: CASSSGQRGYTF.

CDR3 in DNA: TGTGCCAGCAGCTTAATGGCGTCAGAGACCCAGTACTTC. Encoded protein: CASSLMASETQYF. The chain links TRBV5-4 to TRBJ2-5; D uncertain. V was clipped by 2 bases and J by 4 bases, with 9 bases between them. The CDR3 is 13 residues long. The germline gives CDR1 SGHNT, CDR2 YYREEE (reference sequence).

In the case of this clonotype: The DNA is omitted, as the CDR3 cannot be located on it reliably, and the CDR3 follows TCRdb's listing. The V call is TRBV7-5, the J call TRBJ2-7. TRBV7-5 is designated a pseudogene. The CDR3 is 15 amino acids in total, end residues counted. This chain's CDR3 is CISVSEASVSYEQYF.

This clonotype was found a few times. Here the CDR3 DNA reads TGTGCCAGCAGTGAAGGGGTAGGACGGAGTGCAACTAATGAAAAACTGTTTTTT. Translation gives CASSEGVGRSATNEKLFF. The chain links TRBV6-1 to TRBJ1-4; D is unresolved. Germline values: CDR1 MNHNS, CDR2 SASEGT. This CDR3 comprises 18 residues. The V gene lost 1 base and the J gene lost 0 bases, with 15 bases spanning the gap.

This clonotype was seen a few times. CDR3 residues: CASSLAPPGERTYYEQYF. CDR3 coding DNA: TGCGCCAGCAGCTTGGCTCCCCCCGGGGAGCGGACTTACTACGAGCAGTACTTC. V usage is TRBV5-1 and J usage is TRBJ2-1; D perhaps matches TRBD2 (5 bases). The closer fit of TRBJ2-7 to the DNA end suggests the J call may be wrong. Per the germline V gene, CDR1 is SGHRS and CDR2 is YFSETQ. This CDR3 is 18 amino acids long.

The chain links TRBV10-3 to TRBJ2-7; D is uncertain. There are 13 residues in the CDR3. With 10 bases removed from V and 3 bases from J, the gap between germline ends came to 16 bases. The germline V gene encodes CDR1 ENHRY and CDR2 SYGVKD. The CDR3 nucleotides are TGTGCCACCGAGCGTGAGGATCGCTACGAGCAGTACGTC. It yields the protein CATEREDRYEQYV.

The genes are TRBV11-3 and TRBJ2-3, with D perhaps TRBD2 (6 bases). The J call is in doubt because the DNA end fits TRBJ2-1 better. This CDR3 contains 15 residues. Germline V CDR1 and CDR2: SGHNT, YENEEA. As DNA, the CDR3 is TGTGCCAGCAGCTTAAGTAGTAGCGGTCTCAATGAGCAGTTCTTC. This codes for CASSLSSSGLNEQFF.

This clonotype was found many times. This sequence joins TRBV7-6 and TRBJ2-3; perhaps TRBD2 as D (6 bases). Trimming removed 1 base from V and 0 bases from J, with 14 bases in between. Germline CDR1 reads SGHVS; CDR2 reads FNYEAQ. This CDR3 has 17 residues. As DNA, the CDR3 is TGTGCCAGCAGCTTAGGCCCCTCTAGCGCAAGCACAGATACGCAGTATTTT. This translates into CASSLGPSSASTDTQYF.

This clonotype is medium-sized in the sample. The chain has TRBV10-2 and TRBJ1-1, with D unresolved. Germline V CDR1 and CDR2: WSHSY, SAAADI. The CDR3 is made up of 14 amino acids. V was cut by 2 bases and J by 1 base, with 8 bases left in between. The DNA for the CDR3 is TGCGCCAGCAGTGAGAATACGGAGAACACTGAAGCTTTCTTT. This encodes CASSENTENTEAFF.

CDR3 in DNA: TGTGCCAGCAGTTACTCGGGGCTGGCGGGGGGAACAGATACGCAGTATTTT. Protein: CASSYSGLAGGTDTQYF. The chain has TRBV6-5 and TRBJ2-3; 8 nucleotides line up with TRBD2. The germline gives CDR1 MNHEY, CDR2 SVGAGI. The length of the CDR3 is 17 residues. The J segment lost 3 bases and the V segment lost 0 bases, leaving 8 bases of the junction unmatched.

The chain couples TRBV6-6 to TRBJ2-5; 9 bases are shared with TRBD2. The J call is doubtful: the DNA matches TRBJ2-1 better. Germline CDR1 is MNHNY and CDR2 is SVGAGI (reference sequence). This CDR3 has 14 amino acids. CDR3: CASSYGTSHGEQFF. The CDR3 DNA follows: TGTGCCAGCAGTTACGGGACTAGCCATGGTGAGCAGTTCTTC.

Comment on this clonotype: Given the absence of the conserved phenylalanine or tryptophan at the CDR3 end, a read error is likely. The DNA is omitted, as the CDR3 cannot be located on it reliably, and the CDR3 follows TCRdb's listing. This chain uses TRBV6-1 with TRBJ2-7. Per germline, CDR1 MNHNS and CDR2 SASEGT. The CDR3 length is 11 residues, termini included. The CDR3 here is CASSDFSEQHC.

This clonotype was picked up many times. This rearrangement joins TRBV7-2 to TRBJ2-3, with a tentative D call TRBD2 (5 bases). V lost 2 bases to trimming and J lost 1 base, with 13 bases between them. The CDR3 consists of 16 residues. Germline CDR1 and CDR2: SGHTA and FQGNSA. The DNA for the CDR3 is TGTGCCAGCAGCTTATTAGCGCGGCCTGGCACAGATACGCAGTATTTT. It translates to CASSLLARPGTDTQYF.

This clonotype was seen repeatedly, ten times or more. This sequence joins TRBV6-1 and TRBJ1-4; 8 bases match TRBD1. This CDR3 spans 17 amino acids. Germline CDR1 is MNHNS and CDR2 is SASEGT. V was pared by 2 bases and J by 8 bases, with 13 bases of the junction left unmatched. CDR3 protein: CASSETAYRGGREKLFF. CDR3 coding DNA: TGTGCCAGCAGTGAAACTGCCTACAGGGGGGGTAGGGAAAAACTGTTTTTT.

The rearrangement uses TRBV7-2 and TRBJ2-2, with 13 bases fitting TRBD2. Germline CDR1 and CDR2: SGHTA and FQGNSA. The CDR3 contains 20 residues. The ends lost 3 bases at V and 0 bases at J; junction bases unmatched: 10. The CDR3 coding sequence is TGTGCCAGCAGCTTGCGGACTAGCGGGGGTACCCAAACGAACACCGGGGAGCTGTTTTTT. Protein product: CASSLRTSGGTQTNTGELFF.

A note on this clonotype: It is likely a read error, because the conserved phenylalanine at the end of the CDR3 is missing. The gene calls are TRBV18 and TRBJ2-1; D gene uncertain. The better agreement between TRBJ2-5 and the DNA end casts doubt on the J call. The CDR3 totals 13 residues. Germline V gene sequence: CDR1 KGHSH, CDR2 LQKENI. Written as DNA, the CDR3 is TGTGCCAGCTCACCGGGCCTTCGGGAGACCCAGTACTTA. Amino acid sequence: CASSPGLRETQYL.

The gene calls are TRBV12-3 or TRBV12-4 and TRBJ1-1; D is possibly TRBD1 (5 bases). Trimming pared 3 bases from V and 1 base from J, leaving 9 bases between. The CDR3 totals 14 residues. DNA of the CDR3: TGTGCCAGCAGTTTTGACAGTGCGAACACTGAAGCTTTCTTT. Protein sequence: CASSFDSANTEAFF.

The chain links TRBV6-5 to TRBJ1-3; D remains ambiguous. The V gene's germline CDR1 is MNHEY and CDR2 SVGAGI. The CDR3 is 14 residues long. Trimming took 6 bases from V and 3 from J, leaving 12 bases between them. The CDR3 loop reads CASSSRQIGNTIYF. As DNA, the CDR3 is TGTGCCAGCAGCTCCAGACAAATTGGAAACACCATATATTTT.

The chain joins TRBV6-1 to TRBJ2-1; possible D gene TRBD1, 6 bases. The assigned J gene may be wrong: the sequence end matches TRBJ2-7 better. The CDR3 is 14 residues long. Germline V CDR1 and CDR2: MNHNS, SASEGT. Here the CDR3 DNA reads TGTGCCAGCAGTGCCCGGGACACCTCCTACGAGCAGTACTTC. It encodes CASSARDTSYEQYF.

This chain connects TRBV6-5 to TRBJ1-5, with a weak D call TRBD1 (5 bases). The length of the CDR3 is 13 residues. V was pared by 4 bases and J by 6 bases, with 10 bases between. Germline V gives CDR1 MNHEY, CDR2 SVGAGI. The CDR3 spells CASSSGFSQPQHF. CDR3 nucleotides: TGTGCCAGCAGTTCAGGGTTTTCTCAGCCCCAGCATTTT.

This clonotype has a count of ten or more. In DNA, the CDR3 is TGTGCCAGCAGCAGCTCCGGGACAGTTAACTATGGCTACACCTTC. It translates to CASSSSGTVNYGYTF. This chain uses TRBV11-3 with TRBJ1-2; 7 nucleotides line up with TRBD1. Germline-derived CDR1 and CDR2 are SGHNT and YENEEA. The CDR3 covers 15 residues. V lost 5 bases and J lost 1; bases outside the gene matches: 7. The full variable domain, completed using reference TRBV11-3 and TRBJ1-2, is EAGVVQSPRYKIIEKKQPVAFWCNPISGHNTLYWYLQNLGQGPELLIRYENEEAVDDSQLPKDRFSAERLKGVDSTLKIQPAELGDSAVYLCASSSSGTVNYGYTFGSGTRLTVV.

The V call is TRBV12-5, the J call TRBJ2-3; 8 bases are shared with TRBD2. Per germline, CDR1 LGHNT and CDR2 FRNRAP. This CDR3 spans 15 amino acids. J was trimmed by 2 bases and V by 2 bases; bases with no gene match: 3. The CDR3 spells CASGLSSGTTDTQYF. The CDR3 DNA reads as TGTGCTAGTGGTTTGAGTAGCGGGACCACAGATACGCAGTATTTT.

This sequence joins TRBV9 and TRBJ2-5; 14 nucleotides agree with TRBD2. The CDR3 has 15 residues. CDR1 is SGDLS, CDR2 YYNGEE, per germline. V was pared by 3 bases and J by 5 bases, with 3 bases of the junction left unmatched. The CDR3 loop is CASSEGLAGAETQYF. As DNA, the CDR3 is TGTGCCAGCAGCGAGGGACTAGCGGGGGCGGAGACCCAGTACTTC.

This clonotype appeared many times. V gene TRBV6-1 combines with J gene TRBJ1-2, with D possibly matching TRBD1 (6 bases). This CDR3 spans 16 amino acids. Between the trimmed V and J ends, which lost 4 bases and 10 bases, there was a span of 25 bases. CDR1 and CDR2 from the germline V gene are MNHNS and SASEGT. The chain's CDR3 is CASSGSGSRHRDLYTF. In nucleotides, the CDR3 is TGTGCCAGCAGTGGGTCGGGGAGCAGGCACAGGGATCTCTACACCTTC.

This clonotype was counted ten times or more. The chain is built from TRBV6-1 and TRBJ2-1, with D perhaps matching TRBD2 (6 bases). V lost 7 bases and J lost 3, with 16 bases in between. The CDR3 has 15 amino acids. Germline CDR1 reads MNHNS; CDR2 reads SASEGT. CDR3 in DNA: TGTGCCAGCAAGCGGGCCTTATTATACTACAATGAGCAGTTCTTC. This translates into CASKRALLYYNEQFF.

This clonotype has a count of ten or more. The chain joins TRBV6-1 to TRBJ2-1; D call uncertain. From germline, CDR1 is MNHNS and CDR2 SASEGT. The V end lost 3 bases, the J end lost 0 bases, and 12 bases lay between the germline ends. CDR3 length equals 16 residues. Written as DNA, the CDR3 is TGTGCCAGCAGTGACCTGGGCGGAAGCTCCTACAATGAGCAGTTCTTC. Encoded protein: CASSDLGGSSYNEQFF.

This clonotype was found many times. The rearrangement uses TRBV6-1 and TRBJ2-5; a possible D gene is TRBD1 (6 bases). The CDR3 is made up of 14 amino acids. Germline V CDR1 and CDR2: MNHNS, SASEGT. V gave up 5 bases and J gave up 4 bases, with 14 bases separating them. Written as DNA, the CDR3 is TGTGCCAGCAGTTTAACCGGGACATCAGAGACCCAGTACTTC. This gives the protein CASSLTGTSETQYF.